This entry concerns a single TCR beta chain. The sample originates from a study of T cell changes during pregnancy in multiple sclerosis. This CDR3 spans 17 amino acids. With V trimmed by 2 bases and J by 9 bases, 17 bases remained unmatched. Germline lookup yields CDR1 SNHLY and CDR2 FYNNEI. Clones were read by immunoSEQ multiplex PCR, and TCRdb kept only the in-frame ones, dropping some. The sample records 70,000 to 95,000 clones, 93% being singletons. The rearrangement links TRBV2 to TRBJ2-5, with 8 bases lining up with TRBD2. The source is a female donor in good health, enrolled as a control in a pregnancy study. Sequencing was performed on peripheral blood, taken after pregnancy. CDR3 sequence reads: CASSELPGLGSSRSQYF. The CDR3 bases are TGTGCCAGCAGTGAACTCCCGGGACTAGGAAGCTCGAGGTCCCAGTACTTC.